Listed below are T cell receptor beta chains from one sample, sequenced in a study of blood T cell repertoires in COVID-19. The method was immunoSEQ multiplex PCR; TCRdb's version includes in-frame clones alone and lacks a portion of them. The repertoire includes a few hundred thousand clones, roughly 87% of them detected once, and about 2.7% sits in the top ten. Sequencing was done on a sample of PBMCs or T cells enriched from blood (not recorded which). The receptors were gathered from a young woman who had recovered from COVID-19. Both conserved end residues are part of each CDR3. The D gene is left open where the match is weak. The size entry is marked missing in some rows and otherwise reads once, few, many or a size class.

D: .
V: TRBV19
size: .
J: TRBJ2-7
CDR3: CASRYGREQYF
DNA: TGTGCCAGTAGATACGGTCGCGAGCAGTACTTC

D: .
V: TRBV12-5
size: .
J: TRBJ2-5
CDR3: CASGWARGGETQYF
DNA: TGTGCTAGTGGTTGGGCCAGGGGTGGGGAGACCCAGTACTTC

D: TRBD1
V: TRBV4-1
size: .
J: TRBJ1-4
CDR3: CASSQDQATGYGEKLFF
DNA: TGCGCCAGCAGCCAAGATCAGGCGACAGGGTACGGTGAAAAACTGTTTTTT

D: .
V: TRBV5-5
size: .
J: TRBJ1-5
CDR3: CASSVGVDQPQHF
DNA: TGTGCCAGCAGCGTCGGGGTGGATCAGCCCCAGCATTTT

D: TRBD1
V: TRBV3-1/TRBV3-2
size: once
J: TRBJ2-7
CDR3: CASSQQDRASYEQYF
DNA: TGTGCCAGCAGCCAACAGGACAGGGCCTCCTACGAGCAGTACTTC

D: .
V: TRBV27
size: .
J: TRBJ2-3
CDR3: CASRRPSTDTQYF
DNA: TGTGCCAGCCGGAGACCTAGCACAGATACGCAGTATTTT

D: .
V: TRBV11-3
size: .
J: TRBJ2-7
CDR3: CASSLGANRAPYEQYF
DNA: TGTGCCAGCAGCTTGGGGGCCAACAGGGCTCCCTACGAGCAGTACTTC

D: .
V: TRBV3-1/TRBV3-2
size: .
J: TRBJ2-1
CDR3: CASSRDGRSYNEQFF
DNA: TGTGCCAGCAGCCGCGATGGGAGATCATACAATGAGCAGTTCTTC

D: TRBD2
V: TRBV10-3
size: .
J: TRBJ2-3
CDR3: CAISRSGGGDTDTQYF
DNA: TGTGCCATCTCACGAAGCGGGGGGGGAGACACAGATACGCAGTATTTT

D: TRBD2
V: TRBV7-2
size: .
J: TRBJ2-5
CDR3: CASSLRASGEETQYF
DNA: TGTGCCAGCAGCTTAAGGGCTAGCGGGGAAGAGACCCAGTACTTC

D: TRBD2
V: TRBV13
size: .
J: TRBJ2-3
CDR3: CASSLTSAGGGVDTQYF
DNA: TGTGCCAGCAGCTTAACATCCGCGGGGGGTGGCGTAGATACGCAGTATTTT

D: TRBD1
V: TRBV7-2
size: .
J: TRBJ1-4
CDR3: CASSPGTVFGQNEKLFF
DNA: TGTGCCAGCAGCCCCGGGACAGTTTTCGGACAGAATGAAAAACTGTTTTTT

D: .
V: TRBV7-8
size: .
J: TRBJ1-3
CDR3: CASSLAAGSGNTIYF
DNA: TGTGCCAGCAGCTTGGCGGCCGGCTCTGGAAACACCATATATTTT

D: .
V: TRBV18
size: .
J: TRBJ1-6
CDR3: CASSLDRLYSPLHF
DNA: TGTGCCAGCTCACTCGACAGACTTTATTCACCCCTCCACTTT

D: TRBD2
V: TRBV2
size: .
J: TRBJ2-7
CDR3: CASSEAELASSYEQYF
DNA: TGTGCCAGCAGTGAAGCGGAACTAGCGAGTTCCTACGAGCAGTACTTC

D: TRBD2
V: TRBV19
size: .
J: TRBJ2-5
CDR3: CASSPPAGAQETQYF
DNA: TGTGCCAGTAGTCCCCCAGCGGGAGCACAAGAGACCCAGTACTTC

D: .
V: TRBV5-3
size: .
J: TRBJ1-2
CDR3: CARSLDRTRSYGYTF
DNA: TGTGCCAGAAGCTTGGACAGGACCCGTAGCTATGGCTACACCTTC

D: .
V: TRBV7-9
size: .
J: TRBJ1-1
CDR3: CASSANTNTEAFF
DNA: TGTGCCAGCAGCGCCAATACAAACACTGAAGCTTTCTTT

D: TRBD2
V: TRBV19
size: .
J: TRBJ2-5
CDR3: CASSEPLAVKETQYF
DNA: TGTGCCAGTAGTGAGCCCCTAGCGGTTAAAGAGACCCAGTACTTC

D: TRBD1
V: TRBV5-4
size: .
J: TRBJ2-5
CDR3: CATQTGTGEQTQYF
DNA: TGTGCCACCCAGACCGGGACAGGGGAACAGACCCAGTACTTC

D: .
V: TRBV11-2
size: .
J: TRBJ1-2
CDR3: CASSAPRAGYGYTF
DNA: TGTGCCAGCAGCGCGCCTCGGGCAGGGTATGGCTACACCTTC

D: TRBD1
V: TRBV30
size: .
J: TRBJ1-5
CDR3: CAATGVNDNQPQHF
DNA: TGTGCGGCGACAGGGGTTAACGACAATCAGCCCCAGCATTTT

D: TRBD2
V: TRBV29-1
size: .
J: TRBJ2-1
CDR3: CSVVGVMAGGWNEQFF
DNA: TGCAGCGTTGTTGGGGTGATGGCGGGAGGTTGGAATGAGCAGTTCTTC

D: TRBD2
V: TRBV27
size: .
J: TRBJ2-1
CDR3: CASSLWGGREEQFF
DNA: TGTGCCAGCAGTTTATGGGGAGGGCGGGAAGAGCAGTTCTTC

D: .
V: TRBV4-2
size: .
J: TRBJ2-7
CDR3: CASSQGGGGYEQYF
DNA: TGTGCCAGCAGCCAAGGAGGGGGGGGGTACGAGCAGTACTTC

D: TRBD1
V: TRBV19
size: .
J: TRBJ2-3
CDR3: CASRDRDRGTDTQYF
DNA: TGTGCCAGTAGGGACCGGGACAGGGGCACAGATACGCAGTATTTT

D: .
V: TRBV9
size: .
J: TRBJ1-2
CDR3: CASTRGNGYTF
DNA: TGTGCCAGCACCAGGGGAAATGGCTACACCTTC

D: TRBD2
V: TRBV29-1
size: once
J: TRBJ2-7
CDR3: CSVGLAGVNEQYF
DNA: TGCAGCGTTGGGCTAGCGGGGGTTAACGAGCAGTACTTC

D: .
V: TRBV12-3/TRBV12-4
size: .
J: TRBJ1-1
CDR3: CASSRSSPGGAFF
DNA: TGTGCCAGCAGCCGGTCCAGCCCCGGCGGAGCTTTCTTT

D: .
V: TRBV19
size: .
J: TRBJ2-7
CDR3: CASSAHPTGSYEQYF
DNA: TGTGCCAGTAGCGCCCACCCCACGGGGTCCTACGAGCAGTACTTC

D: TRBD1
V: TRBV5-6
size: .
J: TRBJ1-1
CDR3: CASLYGQGWTEAFF
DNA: TGTGCCAGCCTTTACGGACAGGGATGGACTGAAGCTTTCTTT

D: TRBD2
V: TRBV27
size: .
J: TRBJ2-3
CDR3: CASSYSDPGGRIDTQYF
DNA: TGTGCCAGCAGCTACTCGGATCCGGGAGGGCGAATAGATACGCAGTATTTT

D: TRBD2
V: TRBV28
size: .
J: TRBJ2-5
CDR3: CASSKLAGGSETQYF
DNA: TGTGCCAGCAGCAAACTAGCGGGAGGGTCAGAGACCCAGTACTTC

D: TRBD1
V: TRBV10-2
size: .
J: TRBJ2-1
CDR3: CASSVPRQGTHEQFF
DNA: TGCGCCAGCAGTGTCCCTCGACAGGGTACGCATGAGCAGTTCTTC

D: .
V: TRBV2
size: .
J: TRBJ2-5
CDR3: CASSVSTQQAAQYF
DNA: TGTGCCAGCAGTGTATCGACCCAACAGGCGGCCCAGTACTTC

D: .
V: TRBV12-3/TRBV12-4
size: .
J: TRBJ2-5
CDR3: CASSFSEETQYF
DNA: TGTGCCAGCAGTTTCAGCGAAGAGACCCAGTACTTC

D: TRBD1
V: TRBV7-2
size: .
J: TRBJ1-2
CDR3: CASRSSGTQNRGGYTF
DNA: TGTGCCAGCAGATCTTCCGGGACGCAAAACAGGGGTGGCTACACCTTC

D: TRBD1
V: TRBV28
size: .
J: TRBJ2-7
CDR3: CASSPGQDYEQYF
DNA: TGTGCCAGCAGCCCGGGACAGGACTACGAGCAGTACTTC

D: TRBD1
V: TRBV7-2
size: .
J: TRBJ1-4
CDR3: CASSSDRGHEKLFF
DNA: TGTGCCAGCAGCTCAGACAGGGGGCATGAAAAACTGTTTTTT

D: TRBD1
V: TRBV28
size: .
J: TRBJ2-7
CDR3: CASSLPGQGTYEQYF
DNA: TGTGCCAGCAGTTTACCGGGACAGGGAACCTACGAGCAGTACTTC

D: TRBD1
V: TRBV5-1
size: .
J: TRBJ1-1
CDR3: CASGTGNTEAFF
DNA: TGCGCCAGCGGGACAGGAAACACTGAAGCTTTCTTT

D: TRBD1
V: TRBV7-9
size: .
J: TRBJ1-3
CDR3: CASSSGGRAAGNTIYF
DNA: TGTGCCAGCAGCTCAGGGGGTAGGGCAGCTGGAAACACCATATATTTT

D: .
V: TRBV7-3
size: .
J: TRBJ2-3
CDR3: CASSLGEVEADTQYF
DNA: TGTGCCAGCAGCTTAGGGGAGGTCGAGGCAGATACGCAGTATTTT

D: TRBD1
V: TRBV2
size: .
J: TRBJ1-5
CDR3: CASRATGSNQPQHF
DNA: TGTGCCAGCAGGGCGACAGGGAGCAATCAGCCCCAGCATTTT

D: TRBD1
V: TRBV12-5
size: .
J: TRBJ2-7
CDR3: CASRTGADEQYF
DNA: TGTGCTAGCCGTACAGGGGCGGACGAGCAGTACTTC

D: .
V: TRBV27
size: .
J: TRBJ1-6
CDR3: CASSRDSPNSPLHF
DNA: TGTGCCAGCAGCCGCGACAGCCCTAATTCACCCCTCCACTTT

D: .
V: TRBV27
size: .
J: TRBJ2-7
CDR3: CASRNRAYSYEQYF
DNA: TGTGCCAGCAGGAACAGGGCCTATTCCTACGAGCAGTACTTC

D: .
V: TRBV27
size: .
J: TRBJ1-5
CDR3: CASSFGGASNQPQHF
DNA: TGTGCCAGCAGTTTTGGGGGGGCTAGCAATCAGCCCCAGCATTTT

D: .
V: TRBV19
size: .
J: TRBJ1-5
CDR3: CASSIVGTYQPQHF
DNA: TGTGCCAGTAGTATAGTTGGCACCTATCAGCCCCAGCATTTT